This is a list of T cell receptor beta chains from one sample in a study of T cells in Graves' hyperthyroidism and ophthalmopathy. TCRdb re-called the multiplex PCR reads with MiXCR, one entry per CDR3 protein. The sample comprises about 350,000 distinct CDR3 sequences, about an eighth of which are singletons, and 34% rests with the top ten. Sequenced input: blood. The receptors stem from a woman in her forties with Graves' ophthalmopathy. CDR3s include the opening cysteine and the closing phenylalanine or tryptophan. The D gene is left open where the match is weak. The size entry is marked missing in some rows and otherwise reads once, few, many or a size class.

D gene,J gene,V gene,clone size,CDR3 DNA,CDR3 protein
NA,TRBJ2-1,TRBV6-2/TRBV6-3,few,TGTGCCAGCAGTTACTCCACAGTGCACAATGAGCAGTTCTTC,CASSYSTVHNEQFF
TRBD1,TRBJ2-6,TRBV6-1,many,TGTGCCAGCATGAGCAGGGGGCGTGTGGCCAACGTCCTGACTTTC,CASMSRGRVANVLTF
TRBD2,TRBJ2-3,TRBV20-1,NA,TGCAGTGCTAGGCCGGGACTAGCGGGGAGGGCAGATACGCAGTATTTT,CSARPGLAGRADTQYF
TRBD2,TRBJ2-2,TRBV30,few,TGTGCTTACCCCCGGGGGGTGAACACCGGGGAGCTGTTTTTT,CAYPRGVNTGELFF
TRBD2,TRBJ2-5,TRBV3-1,few,TGTGCCAGCAGCCAAGGGACCATAGCGGGTTCTCAAGAGACCCAGTACTTC,CASSQGTIAGSQETQYF
NA,TRBJ2-1,TRBV20-1,many,TGCAGTGCTAGAGGGGTTGGGACGGCGGCACCCTTCCACAATGAGCAGTTCTTC,CSARGVGTAAPFHNEQFF
NA,TRBJ2-7,TRBV20-1,NA,TGCAGTGCTAGAGTCCTTGGAGAGCAGTACTTC,CSARVLGEQYF
TRBD1,TRBJ1-1,TRBV27,many,TGTGCCAGCAGTTTTGACAGGGCGAACACTGAAGCTTTCTTT,CASSFDRANTEAFF
TRBD2,TRBJ2-3,TRBV6-1,many,TGTGCCAGCAAGACGCTAGCGGGAGGGCCGGATACGCAGTATTTT,CASKTLAGGPDTQYF
NA,TRBJ2-3,TRBV20-1,many,TGCAGTGCTAGAGCCCAGCTTTTTGGAGGGCAGTATTTT,CSARAQLFGGQYF
NA,TRBJ2-2,TRBV6-2/TRBV6-3,NA,TGTGCCAGTAGAGGGCAGGAGCTGTTTTTT,CASRGQELFF
NA,TRBJ2-2,TRBV18,NA,TGTGCCAGCAGCGACAGGACCAACACCGGGGAGCTGTTTTTT,CASSDRTNTGELFF
TRBD2,TRBJ2-7,TRBV30,NA,TGTGCCTGGAGTCCCGGGGGGATTGCCTACGAGCAGTACTTC,CAWSPGGIAYEQYF
NA,TRBJ2-7,TRBV5-1,few,TGCGCCAGCAGCTTGCGTCCACCCTCCTACGAGCAGTACTTC,CASSLRPPSYEQYF
NA,TRBJ2-5,TRBV7-9,many,TGTGCCAGCAGCTTCTCTCGAGGGGCTGGAAGAAATCGAGAGACCCAGTACTTC,CASSFSRGAGRNRETQYF
NA,TRBJ2-5,TRBV10-2,few,TGCGCCAGCAATCAGGCCCAACACGCCGAGACCCAGTACTTC,CASNQAQHAETQYF
NA,TRBJ2-7,TRBV12-3/TRBV12-4,NA,TGTGCCAGCAGTTTTCGAGCGGGTGGTTACGAGCAGTACTTC,CASSFRAGGYEQYF
NA,TRBJ2-5,TRBV7-9,many,TGTGCCAGCAGCTTAGGGGGGTATCAAGAGACCCAGTACTTC,CASSLGGYQETQYF
NA,TRBJ2-3,TRBV3-1,NA,TGTGCCAGCAGCCAAGAATCCGGGTCAGGACTTACAGATACGCAGTATTTT,CASSQESGSGLTDTQYF
NA,TRBJ1-4,TRBV29-1,NA,TGCAGCGTAGCCGGGACCACCAATGAAAAACTGTTTTTT,CSVAGTTNEKLFF
NA,TRBJ2-5,TRBV3-1,few,TGTGCCAGCAGCTTGGCCCAACCAGGGGCGGCGGGAGAGACCCAGTACTTC,CASSLAQPGAAGETQYF
NA,TRBJ1-5,TRBV5-6,NA,TGTGCCAGCAGCCGGGGACTGTCAAGAAATCAGCCCCAGCATTTT,CASSRGLSRNQPQHF
TRBD2,TRBJ2-1,TRBV12-3/TRBV12-4,many,TGTGCCAGCAGACCCCGTGCTAGCGGGATCCATGAGCAGTTCTTC,CASRPRASGIHEQFF
TRBD2,TRBJ2-7,TRBV29-1,many,TGCAGCGTTCTGGGACTAGCGGGAACCTACGAGCAGTACTTC,CSVLGLAGTYEQYF
NA,TRBJ2-7,TRBV28,many,TGTGCCAGCAGCGGTTCGGAACAGGGAGCAGGAGAGCAGTACTTC,CASSGSEQGAGEQYF
NA,TRBJ1-5,TRBV10-3,few,TGTGCCACCCCAGGACGAAATAATCAGCCCCAGCATTTT,CATPGRNNQPQHF
TRBD2,TRBJ2-7,TRBV27,many,TGTGCCAGCAGTTATGGGACTAGCGGGATCGACGAGCAGTACTTC,CASSYGTSGIDEQYF
NA,TRBJ2-7,TRBV3-1,many,TGTGCCAGCAGCCAAGATCCCCCCCTCCAGCAGTACTTC,CASSQDPPLQQYF
NA,TRBJ1-3,TRBV28,few,TGTGCCAGCAGTTTAACAGGAGGGTCCCCCTCTGGAAACACCATATATTTT,CASSLTGGSPSGNTIYF
NA,TRBJ2-7,TRBV5-1,NA,TGCGCCAGCAGCTTTGGTATCTTTGGCCGCCCCTACGAGCAGTACTTC,CASSFGIFGRPYEQYF
NA,TRBJ1-2,TRBV28,many,TGTGCCAGCAGGAGCCTAAACGGGGCACCTAACTATGGCTACACCTTC,CASRSLNGAPNYGYTF
TRBD2,TRBJ2-1,TRBV2,many,TGTGCCAGCAGTGGACTAGCGGGGGGGCCCGCCTACAATGAGCAGTTCTTC,CASSGLAGGPAYNEQFF
TRBD2,TRBJ2-3,TRBV6-1,NA,TGTGCCAGCAGTTACGATCAACCACGGCCGGGCGGGGGGGACTTCACAGATACGCAGTATTTT,CASSYDQPRPGGGDFTDTQYF
NA,TRBJ2-3,TRBV19,many,TGTGCCAGTAGTATGGGTCTAGCGACAGATACGCAGTATTTT,CASSMGLATDTQYF
NA,TRBJ1-2,TRBV20-1,many,TGCAGTGCTAGAGTGGGACGGGTAGACTATGGCTACACCTTC,CSARVGRVDYGYTF
NA,TRBJ1-1,TRBV12-3/TRBV12-4,many,TGTGCCAGCAGTTTTGGGGGGGCTAGGACTGAAGCTTTCTTT,CASSFGGARTEAFF
TRBD2,TRBJ2-7,TRBV3-1,few,TGTGCCAGCAGCCAAGATTTTCGGGGGGGCCTCGAGCAGTACTTC,CASSQDFRGGLEQYF
NA,TRBJ1-1,TRBV11-2,many,TGTGCCAGCAGCTTAGGACTCGTTTGGGCCAGGGGGAACACTGAAGCTTTCTTT,CASSLGLVWARGNTEAFF
NA,TRBJ2-2,TRBV12-5,many,TGTGCTAGTGGTTTGGTGAAACTCAGTCTAACCGGGGGGAACACCGGGGAGCTGTTTTTT,CASGLVKLSLTGGNTGELFF
NA,TRBJ2-3,TRBV19,NA,TGTGCCAGTAGTAGAGGGGCAGGATACACAGATACGCAGTATTTT,CASSRGAGYTDTQYF
NA,TRBJ2-3,TRBV10-3,many,TGTGCCATCAGTGAAACCCGGGACACCAAAGATACGCAGTATTTT,CAISETRDTKDTQYF
NA,TRBJ2-5,TRBV12-3/TRBV12-4,many,TGTGCCAGCAGTTTTCCTAGCGCGCAAGAGACCCAGTACTTC,CASSFPSAQETQYF